Here is one T cell receptor (beta chain) with its context. This entry comes from a study of radiotherapy plus CTLA-4 blockade in lung cancer. TCRdb keeps only in-frame clones here, not all; method: immunoSEQ multiplex PCR. The sample consists of 35,000 to 45,000 clones, roughly 85% of them appearing once. The CDR3 loop spans 15 amino acids. From germline, CDR1 is KGHSH and CDR2 LQKENI. Sequencing used peripheral blood, obtained from a patient treated with radiotherapy plus ipilimumab. This chain joins TRBV18 and TRBJ2-5; 9 positions agree with TRBD1. Gene TRBJ2-7 matches the end of the DNA better, so the J call may be wrong. The sequence was obtained from a human donor with non-small cell lung cancer who had stable disease on radiotherapy plus ipilimumab. The CDR3 DNA reads as TGTGCCAGCTCACTCAACGACAGGGGGGGACACGAGCAGTACTTC. This encodes CASSLNDRGGHEQYF.